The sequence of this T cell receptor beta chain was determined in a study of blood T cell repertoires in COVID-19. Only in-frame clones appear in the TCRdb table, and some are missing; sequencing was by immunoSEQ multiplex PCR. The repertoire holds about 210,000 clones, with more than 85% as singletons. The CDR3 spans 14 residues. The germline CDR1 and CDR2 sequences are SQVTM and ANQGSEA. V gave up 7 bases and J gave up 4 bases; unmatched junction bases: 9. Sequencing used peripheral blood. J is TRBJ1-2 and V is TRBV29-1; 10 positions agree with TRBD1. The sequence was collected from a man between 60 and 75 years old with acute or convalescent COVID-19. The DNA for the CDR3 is TGCAGCGCCGACGGACAGGGGGGATTCTATGGCTACACCTTC. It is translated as CSADGQGGFYGYTF.